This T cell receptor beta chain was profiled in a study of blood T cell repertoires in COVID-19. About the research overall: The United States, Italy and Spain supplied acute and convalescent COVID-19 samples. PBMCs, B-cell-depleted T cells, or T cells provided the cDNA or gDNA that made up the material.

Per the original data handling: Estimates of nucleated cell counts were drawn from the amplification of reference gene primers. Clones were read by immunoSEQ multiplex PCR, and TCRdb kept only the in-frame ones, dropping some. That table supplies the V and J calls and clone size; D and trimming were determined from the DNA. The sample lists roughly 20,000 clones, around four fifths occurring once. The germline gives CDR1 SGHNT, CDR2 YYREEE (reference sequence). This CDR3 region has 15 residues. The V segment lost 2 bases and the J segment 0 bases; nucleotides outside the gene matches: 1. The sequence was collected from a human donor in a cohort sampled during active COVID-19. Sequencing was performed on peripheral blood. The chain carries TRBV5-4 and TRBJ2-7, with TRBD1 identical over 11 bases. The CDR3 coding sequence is TGTGCCAGCAGCTTCGGGACAGGGGGCTCCTACGAGCAGTACTTC. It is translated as CASSFGTGGSYEQYF.